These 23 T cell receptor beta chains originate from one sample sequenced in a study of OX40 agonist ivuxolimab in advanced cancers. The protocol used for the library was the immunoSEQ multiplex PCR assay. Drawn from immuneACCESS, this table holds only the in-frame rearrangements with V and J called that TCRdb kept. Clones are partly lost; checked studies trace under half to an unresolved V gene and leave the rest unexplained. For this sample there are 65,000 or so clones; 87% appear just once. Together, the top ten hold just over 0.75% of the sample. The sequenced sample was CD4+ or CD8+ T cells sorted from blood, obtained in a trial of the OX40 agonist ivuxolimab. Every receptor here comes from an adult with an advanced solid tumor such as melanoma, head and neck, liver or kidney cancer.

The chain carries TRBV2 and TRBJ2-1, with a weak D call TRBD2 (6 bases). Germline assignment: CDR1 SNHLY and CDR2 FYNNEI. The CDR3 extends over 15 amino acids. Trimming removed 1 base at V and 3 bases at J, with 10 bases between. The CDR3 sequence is CASSEEGTLYNEQFF. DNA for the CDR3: TGTGCCAGCAGTGAAGAGGGGACTCTCTACAATGAGCAGTTCTTC.

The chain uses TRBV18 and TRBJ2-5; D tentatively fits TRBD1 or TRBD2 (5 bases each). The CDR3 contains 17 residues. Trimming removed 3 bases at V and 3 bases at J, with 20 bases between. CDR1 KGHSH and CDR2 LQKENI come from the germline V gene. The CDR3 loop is CASSPRLLGQGEETQYF. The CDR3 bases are TGTGCCAGCTCACCCCGCCTACTCGGTCAGGGAGAAGAGACCCAGTACTTC.

CDR3 in amino acids: CASSVEGWGAGELFF. The CDR3 nucleotides are TGTGCCAGTAGTGTTGAGGGTTGGGGCGCCGGGGAGCTGTTTTTT. The chain couples TRBV19 to TRBJ2-2; D possibly uses TRBD1 or TRBD2 (5 bases each). CDR3 length equals 15 residues. V was clipped by 5 bases and J by 6 bases, with 16 bases between them. The germline V gene encodes CDR1 LNHDA and CDR2 SQIVND (reference sequence). Complete variable domain (other parts from reference TRBV19 and TRBJ2-2): DGGITQSPKYLFRKEGQNVTLSCEQNLNHDAMYWYRQDPGQGLRLIYYSQIVNDFQKGDIAEGYSVSREKKESFPLTVTSAQKNPTAFYLCASSVEGWGAGELFFGEGSRLTVL.

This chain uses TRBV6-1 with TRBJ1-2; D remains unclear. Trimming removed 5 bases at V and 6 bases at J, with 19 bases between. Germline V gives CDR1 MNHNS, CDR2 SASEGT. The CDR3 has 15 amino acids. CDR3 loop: CASSKGFPPGNGYTF. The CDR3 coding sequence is TGTGCCAGCAGTAAAGGCTTCCCACCCGGGAATGGCTACACCTTC.

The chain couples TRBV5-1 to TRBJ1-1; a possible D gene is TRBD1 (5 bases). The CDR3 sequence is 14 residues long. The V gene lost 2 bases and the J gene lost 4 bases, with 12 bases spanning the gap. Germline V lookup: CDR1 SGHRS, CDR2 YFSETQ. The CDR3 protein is CASSLSGFVTEAFF. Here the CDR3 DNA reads TGCGCCAGCAGCTTATCAGGGTTCGTCACTGAAGCTTTCTTT.

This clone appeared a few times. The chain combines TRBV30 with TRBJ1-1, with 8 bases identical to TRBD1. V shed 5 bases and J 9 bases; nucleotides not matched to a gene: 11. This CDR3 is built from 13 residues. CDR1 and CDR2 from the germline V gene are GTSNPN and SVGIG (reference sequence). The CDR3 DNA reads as TGTGCCTGGGTTGACAGGGGCCCCCGCCAAGCTTTCTTT. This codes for CAWVDRGPRQAFF.

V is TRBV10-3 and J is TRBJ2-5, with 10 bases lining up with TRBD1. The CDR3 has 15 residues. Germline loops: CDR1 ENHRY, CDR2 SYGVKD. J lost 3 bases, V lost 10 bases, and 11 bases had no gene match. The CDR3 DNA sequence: TGTGCCACCTCGGGGCCCGGGACAGGGGAAGAGACCCAGTACTTC. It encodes CATSGPGTGEETQYF.

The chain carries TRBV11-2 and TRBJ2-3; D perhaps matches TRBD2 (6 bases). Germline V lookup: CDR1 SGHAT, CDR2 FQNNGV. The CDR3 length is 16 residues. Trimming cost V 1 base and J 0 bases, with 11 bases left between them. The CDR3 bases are TGTGCCAGCAGCTTAGTCGGCGGGGTGAGCACAGATACGCAGTATTTT. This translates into CASSLVGGVSTDTQYF.

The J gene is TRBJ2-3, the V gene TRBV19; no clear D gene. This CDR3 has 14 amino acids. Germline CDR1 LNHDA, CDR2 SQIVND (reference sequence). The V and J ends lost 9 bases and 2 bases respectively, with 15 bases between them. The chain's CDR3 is CASAARIDTDTQYF. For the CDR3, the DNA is TGTGCCAGCGCCGCACGGATCGACACAGATACGCAGTATTTT.

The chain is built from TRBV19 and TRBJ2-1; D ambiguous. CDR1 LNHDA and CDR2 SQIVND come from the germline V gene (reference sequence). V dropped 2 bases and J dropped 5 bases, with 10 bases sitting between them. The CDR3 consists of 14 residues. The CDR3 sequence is CASSISQQNNEQFF. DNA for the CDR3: TGTGCCAGTAGTATATCTCAACAGAACAATGAGCAGTTCTTC. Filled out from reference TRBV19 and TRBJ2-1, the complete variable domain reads DGGITQSPKYLFRKEGQNVTLSCEQNLNHDAMYWYRQDPGQGLRLIYYSQIVNDFQKGDIAEGYSVSREKKESFPLTVTSAQKNPTAFYLCASSISQQNNEQFFGPGTRLTVL.

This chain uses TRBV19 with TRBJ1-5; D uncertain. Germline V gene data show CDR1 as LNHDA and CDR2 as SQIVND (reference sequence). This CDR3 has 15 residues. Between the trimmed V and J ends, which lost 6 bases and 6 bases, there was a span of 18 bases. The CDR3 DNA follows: TGTGCCAGTAGGGATCAAGGGATTGGAATTCAGCCCCAGCATTTT. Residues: CASRDQGIGIQPQHF.

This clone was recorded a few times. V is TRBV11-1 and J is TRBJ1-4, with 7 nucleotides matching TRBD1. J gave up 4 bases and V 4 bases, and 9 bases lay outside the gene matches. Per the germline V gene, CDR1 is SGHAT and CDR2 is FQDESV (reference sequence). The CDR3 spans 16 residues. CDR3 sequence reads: CASSYSGTDRNEKLFF. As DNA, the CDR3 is TGTGCCAGCAGCTACTCCGGGACAGACCGTAATGAAAAACTGTTTTTT.

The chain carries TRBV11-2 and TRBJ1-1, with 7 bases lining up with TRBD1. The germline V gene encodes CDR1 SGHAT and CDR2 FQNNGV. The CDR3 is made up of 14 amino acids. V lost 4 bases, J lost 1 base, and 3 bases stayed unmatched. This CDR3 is CASSSWTGNTEAFF. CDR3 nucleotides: TGTGCCAGCAGCTCCTGGACAGGGAACACTGAAGCTTTCTTT. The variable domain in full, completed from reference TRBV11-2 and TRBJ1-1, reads EAGVAQSPRYKIIEKRQSVAFWCNPISGHATLYWYQQILGQGPKLLIQFQNNGVVDDSQLPKDRFSAERLKGVDSTLKIQPAKLEDSAVYLCASSSWTGNTEAFFGQGTRLTVV.

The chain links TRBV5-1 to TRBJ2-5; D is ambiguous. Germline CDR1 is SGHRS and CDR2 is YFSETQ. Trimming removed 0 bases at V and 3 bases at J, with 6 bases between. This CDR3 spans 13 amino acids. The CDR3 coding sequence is TGCGCCAGCAGCTTGGAACTTGAAGAGACCCAGTACTTC. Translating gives CASSLELEETQYF.

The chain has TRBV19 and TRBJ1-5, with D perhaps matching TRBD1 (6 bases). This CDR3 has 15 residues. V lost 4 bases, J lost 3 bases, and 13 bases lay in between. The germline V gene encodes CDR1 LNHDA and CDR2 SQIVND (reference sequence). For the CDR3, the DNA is TGTGCCAGTAGTAGGCGGACAGCCCTCAATCAGCCCCAGCATTTT. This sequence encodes CASSRRTALNQPQHF.

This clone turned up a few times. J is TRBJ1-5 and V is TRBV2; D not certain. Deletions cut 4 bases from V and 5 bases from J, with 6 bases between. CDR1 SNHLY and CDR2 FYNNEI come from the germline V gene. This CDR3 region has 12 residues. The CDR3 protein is CASSAMYQPQHF. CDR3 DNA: TGTGCCAGCAGTGCCATGTATCAGCCCCAGCATTTT.

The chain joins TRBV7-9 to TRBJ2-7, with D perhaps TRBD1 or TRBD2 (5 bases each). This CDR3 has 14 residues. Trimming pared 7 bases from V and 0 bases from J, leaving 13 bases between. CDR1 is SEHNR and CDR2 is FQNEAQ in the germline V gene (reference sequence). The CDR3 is CASIGTESSYEQYF. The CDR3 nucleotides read TGTGCCAGCATTGGGACGGAGAGCTCCTACGAGCAGTACTTC. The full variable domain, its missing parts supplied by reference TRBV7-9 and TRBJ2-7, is DTGVSQNPRHKITKRGQNVTFRCDPISEHNRLYWYRQTLGQGPEFLTYFQNEAQLEKSRLLSDRFSAERPKGSFSTLEIQRTEQGDSAMYLCASIGTESSYEQYFGPGTRLTVT.

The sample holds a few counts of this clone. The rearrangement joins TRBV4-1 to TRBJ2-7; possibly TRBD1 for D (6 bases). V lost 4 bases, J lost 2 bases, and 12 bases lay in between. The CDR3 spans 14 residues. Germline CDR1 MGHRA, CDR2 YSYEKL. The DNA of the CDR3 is TGCGCCAGCAGCCTCCGCGAGGGGGCCTACGAGCAGTACTTC. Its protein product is CASSLREGAYEQYF.

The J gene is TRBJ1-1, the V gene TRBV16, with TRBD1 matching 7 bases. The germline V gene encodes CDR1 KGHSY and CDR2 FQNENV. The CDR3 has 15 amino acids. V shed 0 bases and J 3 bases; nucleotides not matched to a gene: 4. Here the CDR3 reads CASSQSGQGDTEAFF. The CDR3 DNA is TGTGCCAGCAGCCAATCGGGGCAGGGGGACACTGAAGCTTTCTTT.

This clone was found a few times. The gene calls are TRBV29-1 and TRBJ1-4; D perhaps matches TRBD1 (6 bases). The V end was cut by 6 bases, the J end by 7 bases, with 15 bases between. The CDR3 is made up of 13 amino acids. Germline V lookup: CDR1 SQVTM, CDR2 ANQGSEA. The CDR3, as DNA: TGCAGCGTACAGGGAGGGGAAATTGAAAAACTGTTTTTT. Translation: CSVQGGEIEKLFF.

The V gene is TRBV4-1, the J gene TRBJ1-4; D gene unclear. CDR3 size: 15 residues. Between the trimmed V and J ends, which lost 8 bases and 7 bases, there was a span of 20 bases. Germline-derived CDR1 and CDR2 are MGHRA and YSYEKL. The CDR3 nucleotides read TGCGCCAGCCATGCGGAGCGGCACAAGGGTGAAAAACTGTTTTTT. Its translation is CASHAERHKGEKLFF.

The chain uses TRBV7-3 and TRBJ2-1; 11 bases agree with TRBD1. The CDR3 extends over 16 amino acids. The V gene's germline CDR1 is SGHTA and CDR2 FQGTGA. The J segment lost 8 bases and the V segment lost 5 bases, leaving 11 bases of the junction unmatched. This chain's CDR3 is CASSRGQGVAADEQFF. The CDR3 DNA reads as TGTGCCAGCAGCCGGGGACAGGGGGTCGCGGCAGATGAGCAGTTCTTC.

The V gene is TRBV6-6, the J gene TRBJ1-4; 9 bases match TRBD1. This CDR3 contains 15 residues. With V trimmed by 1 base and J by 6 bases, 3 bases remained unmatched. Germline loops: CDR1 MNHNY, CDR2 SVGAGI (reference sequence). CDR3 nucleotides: TGTGCCAGCAGTTACTTGAGGACAGGGGATGAAAAACTGTTTTTT. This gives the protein CASSYLRTGDEKLFF.